Sequencing of this T cell receptor beta chain was carried out in a study of cytomegalovirus exposure and HLA in healthy donors. Germline V lookup: CDR1 SGDLS, CDR2 YYNGEE. This CDR3 comprises 17 residues. The V end was cut by 0 bases, the J end by 0 bases, with 13 bases between. Clones were read by immunoSEQ multiplex PCR, and TCRdb kept only the in-frame ones, dropping some. In the table there are under 150,000 clones, just under 85% of which are singletons. The chain links TRBV9 to TRBJ1-3, with a possible D match to TRBD1 (5 bases). Specimen: PBMCs. The TCR sequence derives from a woman in her twenties or thirties in good health and CMV-seronegative. The CDR3 DNA reads as TGTGCCAGCAGCGTAGCCGGGGGTAGGATCTCTGGAAACACCATATATTTT. Translated: CASSVAGGRISGNTIYF.